These 3 T cell receptor beta chains share one sample of origin, sequenced in a study of radiation and T cells in renal cell carcinoma. Using immunoSEQ multiplex PCR, the repertoire was profiled, and TCRdb retains in-frame clones only, with some absent. This repertoire shows some 110,000 clones, roughly 80% found once; its top ten account for 2.5% to 3.5%. Time point meaning: baseline pretreatment blood. The sample's treatment: 15 Gy SBRT to primary tumor, nephrectomy 4 weeks later. This sample comprised blood, obtained from a patient whose treatment included radiotherapy and nephrectomy. All receptors come from an older woman with renal cell carcinoma.

This clone has a single count. This chain connects TRBV6-1 to TRBJ2-2; the D is unclear. The germline V gene encodes CDR1 MNHNS and CDR2 SASEGT. Trimming pared 0 bases from V and 1 base from J, leaving 3 bases between. The CDR3 extends over 14 amino acids. The CDR3 reads CASSEAGNTGELFF. CDR3 nucleotide sequence: TGTGCCAGCAGTGAAGCAGGGAACACCGGGGAGCTGTTTTTT.

The V gene is TRBV6-1, the J gene TRBJ1-2, with a possible D match to TRBD1 (5 bases). V dropped 0 bases and J dropped 4 bases, with 9 bases sitting between them. Germline V gene data show CDR1 as MNHNS and CDR2 as SASEGT. This CDR3 comprises 14 residues. CDR3 protein: CASSEASQVYGYTF. For the CDR3, the DNA is TGTGCCAGCAGTGAAGCCTCACAGGTCTATGGCTACACCTTC.

The chain uses TRBV19 and TRBJ1-5; D possibly corresponds to TRBD1 (6 bases). Looked up from germline, CDR1 is LNHDA and CDR2 is SQIVND (reference sequence). V lost 5 bases to trimming and J lost 6 bases, with 20 bases between them. This CDR3 region has 16 residues. CDR3 in DNA: TGTGCCAGTAGTTTTTCCCTCCAGGGGCGTATTCAGCCCCAGCATTTT. This gives the protein CASSFSLQGRIQPQHF.